What follows describes a single T cell receptor beta chain. Its antigen is unknown. PCR used 60 Vbeta primers and 13 Jbeta primers. Sequencing was performed with immunoSEQ multiplex PCR; in TCRdb, only in-frame clones are kept and a portion is missing. The sample has approximately 170,000 clones, 70% to 90% seen once. These data originate in a study of cytomegalovirus exposure and HLA in healthy donors. Findings of the study overall: Upon later analysis, TCR association rates were observed to vary by HLA locus, being highest for DRB1 and lowest for HLA-C.

The CDR3 loop spans 12 amino acids. Germline V gene data show CDR1 as LNHDA and CDR2 as SQIVND (reference sequence). Trimming took off 10 bases at V and 0 bases at J, with 9 bases between the two ends. The material sequenced was PBMCs. The TCR originated in a male donor in good health and CMV-seronegative. This sequence joins TRBV19 and TRBJ1-1, with D perhaps TRBD1 (5 bases). In DNA form, the CDR3 reads TGTGCCACCGGACACATGAACACTGAAGCTTTCTTT. This codes for CATGHMNTEAFF.